What follows describes a single T cell receptor (beta chain). Methods used by the authors: Reference gene primer amplification gave nucleated cell count estimates. TCRdb's table, derived via immunoSEQ multiplex PCR, lists solely in-frame clones and lacks some. V, J and clone size are those of that table, while D and trimming were read from the DNA. The table records fewer than 120,000 clones, roughly four fifths of them present only once. This sample was included in a study of blood T cell repertoires in COVID-19. Study-wide context: Samples came from the United States, Italy and Spain, spanning acute and convalescent COVID-19. T cells, B-cell-depleted T cells, or PBMCs supplied cDNA or gDNA.

The TCR was taken from a woman aged 60 to 75 with acute or convalescent COVID-19. The sequenced sample consisted of peripheral blood.

In nucleotides, the CDR3 is TGTGCCTGGGCGCGGGACAGGGTTAACACTGAAGCTTTCTTT. Its protein product is CAWARDRVNTEAFF. J is TRBJ1-1 and V is TRBV30, with TRBD1 matching over 9 bases. This CDR3 spans 14 amino acids. The ends lost 5 bases at V and 2 bases at J; junction bases unmatched: 6. CDR1 GTSNPN and CDR2 SVGIG come from the germline V gene (reference sequence).